This T cell receptor beta chain came from a study of graft-versus-host responses after intestinal transplantation. About the study: Transplant recipients had multivisceral, liver-intestinal, or isolated intestinal grafts. General observations from the study: Peak circulating GvH clone levels were associated with early post-transplant HvG declines. Detected in recipient marrow were GvH clones, some of which were first observed in ileum or blood. Individuals carrying graft-donor T cell macrochimerism showed high graft-versus-host to host-versus-graft clonal ratios in allografts.

Per germline, CDR1 LNHNV and CDR2 YYDKDF (reference sequence). The CDR3 contains 13 residues. Trimming took off 5 bases at V and 2 bases at J, with 10 bases between the two ends. Turning to this clone: The antigen is undetermined.

The assay was immunoSEQ multiplex PCR, and TCRdb's table has in-frame clones only and misses some. The sample has under 150,000 clones, roughly 95% seen once. This chain joins TRBV15 and TRBJ2-7, with D unclear. The sequences come from unstimulated CD8+ T cells sorted from spleen or lymph node cells, collected before intestinal transplant. The clonotype originates from a human donor who received an intestinal transplant. CDR3 coding DNA: TGTGCCACCAGCGGGCCTGGAGCCTACGAGCAGTACTTC. This encodes CATSGPGAYEQYF.